The clone carrying this T cell receptor beta chain turned up a few times. Other DNA sequences in this specimen translate into the identical CDR3. This sample was included in a study of shared clonotypes between healthy human individuals. Among the donors, all were Caucasian adults who lived in Nashville, Tennessee. Using immunoSEQ multiplex PCR, the repertoire was profiled, and TCRdb retains in-frame clones only, with some absent. The data contain some 700,000 clones, about 90% of them singletons. Germline V gives CDR1 MDHEN, CDR2 SYDVKM. V lost 7 bases and J lost 0; bases outside the gene matches: 3. This CDR3 contains 14 residues.

The source of this sequence is a man aged 18 to 29 in good health. Some clones in this sample may be carry-over from other donors' samples. The sample was memory CD8+ T cells from PBMCs. This sample's subset: CD45RO+ cells pooled with CCR7-negative TemRA cells. J is TRBJ2-7 and V is TRBV28, with 10 bases matching TRBD2. CDR3 residues: CASTWTSGSYEQYF. The DNA for the CDR3 is TGTGCCAGCACCTGGACTAGCGGCTCCTACGAGCAGTACTTC.